The 16 T cell receptor beta chains in this list originate from one sample, sequenced in a study of T cells in Graves' hyperthyroidism and ophthalmopathy. TCR beta CDR3 regions were amplified from RNA. Primed by the HTBI set, a first-round RT-PCR was run on the TCR CDR3. TCRdb independently ran MiXCR on the multiplex PCR reads; one entry per CDR3 protein. The sample contains 450,000 to 650,000 distinct CDR3 sequences, 14% of which appear only once. Sequenced: blood. These receptors came from a woman between 18 and 29 years old with Graves' ophthalmopathy.

This clonotype has a count of ten or more. The chain joins TRBV7-2 to TRBJ2-2, with D unclear. Deletions cut 2 bases from V and 0 bases from J, with 7 bases between. The V gene's germline CDR1 is SGHTA and CDR2 FQGNSA. This CDR3 region has 15 residues. The CDR3 is CASSLSVSNTGELFF. In nucleotides, the CDR3 is TGTGCCAGCAGCTTAAGTGTTTCGAACACCGGGGAGCTGTTTTTT.

Concerning this clonotype: A much larger clone differs by one base, so this may be a read error. This sequence joins TRBV4-2 and TRBJ2-3; 7 positions agree with TRBD2. The CDR3 consists of 16 residues. The germline V gene has CDR1 LGHNA and CDR2 YNFKEQ. V lost 5 bases and J lost 4; bases outside the gene matches: 12. The DNA for the CDR3 is TGTGCCAGCAGCGTAGTGGCGCGGGAGAGCGCAGATACGCAGTATTTT. This sequence encodes CASSVVARESADTQYF.

The sample holds many counts of this clonotype. The rearrangement uses TRBV12-3 or TRBV12-4 and TRBJ2-1; either TRBD1 or TRBD2 may supply D (6 bases each). This CDR3 spans 15 amino acids. The V gene lost 3 bases and the J gene lost 1 base, with 10 bases spanning the gap. In nucleotides, the CDR3 is TGTGCCAGCAGTTTTGGAGGGGGTTCCTACAATGAGCAGTTCTTC. Protein: CASSFGGGSYNEQFF.

This chain connects TRBV6-1 to TRBJ2-7; a possible D gene is TRBD2 (7 bases). Germline V gene data show CDR1 as MNHNS and CDR2 as SASEGT. The length of the CDR3 is 17 residues. V was trimmed by 2 bases and J by 5 bases, leaving 22 bases between them. CDR3 nucleotides: TGTGCCAGCAGTGAAAGCAGGGGAGGGGCGGCGATTAACGAGCAGTACTTC. This codes for CASSESRGGAAINEQYF.

The chain couples TRBV11-3 to TRBJ2-5, with 11 bases matching TRBD2. The junction had 4 bases not matched to a gene; V was cut back by 8 bases and J by 5 bases. This CDR3 is 13 amino acids long. Germline V gene sequence: CDR1 SGHNT, CDR2 YENEEA. CDR3 protein: CASCSGRGETQYF. The CDR3 region has the DNA TGTGCCAGCTGTAGCGGGAGGGGGGAGACCCAGTACTTC.

This clonotype has at least ten counts. The gene calls are TRBV12-3 or TRBV12-4 and TRBJ2-7, with D perhaps being TRBD1 or TRBD2 (5 bases each). Trimming cost V 6 bases and J 2 bases, with 20 bases left between them. The CDR3 runs 16 residues. The CDR3 protein is CASSWDPSVPAYEQYF. CDR3 nucleotide sequence: TGTGCCAGCAGCTGGGACCCAAGCGTTCCAGCCTACGAGCAGTACTTC.

The V gene is TRBV20-1, the J gene TRBJ2-7, with no clear D. Trimming pared 3 bases from V and 5 bases from J, leaving 11 bases between. CDR1 DFQATT and CDR2 SNEGSKA come from the germline V gene (reference sequence). The CDR3 has 12 amino acids. CDR3 DNA sequence: TGCAGTGCTAGTCCGGCAGACCACGAGCAGTACTTC. Protein: CSASPADHEQYF.

J is TRBJ2-1 and V is TRBV4-2; D perhaps matches TRBD1 (6 bases). The CDR3 is made up of 17 amino acids. Trimming pared 0 bases from V and 4 bases from J, leaving 16 bases between. CDR1 and CDR2 from the germline V gene are LGHNA and YNFKEQ. CDR3 protein: CASSQDEDSLLYNEQFF. The CDR3 DNA reads TGTGCCAGCAGCCAAGATGAGGACAGCCTACTATACAATGAGCAGTTCTTC.

This clonotype was seen only a few times. This sequence may be a read error, since a much larger clone differs from it by one base. This rearrangement joins TRBV3-1 to TRBJ2-2; the D gene is possibly TRBD1 (6 bases). The CDR3 runs 15 residues. From germline, CDR1 is LGHDT and CDR2 YNNKEL (reference sequence). Here the CDR3 reads CASNQEGWGHRELFF. The CDR3 bases are TGTGCCAGCAACCAAGAGGGGTGGGGACACCGGGAGCTGTTTTTT.

This clonotype was seen many times. The CDR3 DNA follows: TGTGCCAGCAGCGTCAAAGAGAGTCTGCTCCAAGAGACCCAGTACTTC. As protein: CASSVKESLLQETQYF. J is TRBJ2-5 and V is TRBV7-9; D unclear. CDR3 length: 16 residues. Trimming removed 5 bases from V and 1 base from J, with 17 bases in between. The germline gives CDR1 SEHNR, CDR2 FQNEAQ (reference sequence).

This clonotype was counted at least ten times. The rearrangement joins TRBV20-1 to TRBJ2-1; D is perhaps TRBD2 (6 bases). The CDR3 consists of 13 residues. The V gene lost 8 bases and the J gene lost 7 bases, with 18 bases spanning the gap. Germline CDR1 is DFQATT and CDR2 is SNEGSKA (reference sequence). In DNA form, the CDR3 reads TGCAGTTACGTCTACGGGAGAGTAAATGAGCAGTTCTTC. Encoded protein: CSYVYGRVNEQFF.

There are many counts of this clonotype. The chain combines TRBV13 with TRBJ2-1; 10 bases map to TRBD2. Looked up from germline, CDR1 is PRHDT and CDR2 is FYEKMQ (reference sequence). J was trimmed by 10 bases and V by 5 bases; bases with no gene match: 11. The CDR3 totals 15 residues. Here the CDR3 reads CASSPGTSAPGEQFF. CDR3 sequence (DNA): TGTGCCAGCAGCCCCGGGACTAGCGCCCCCGGGGAGCAGTTCTTC.

This clonotype was seen many times. The V and J genes are TRBV6-1 and TRBJ1-5, with D maybe TRBD1 (6 bases). Trimming cost V 0 bases and J 1 base, with 13 bases left between them. CDR1 and CDR2 (germline): MNHNS, SASEGT. The CDR3 contains 17 residues. As DNA, the CDR3 is TGTGCCAGCAGTGAAGCGCTTCTCCAGGGGAGCAATCAGCCCCAGCATTTT. Encoded protein: CASSEALLQGSNQPQHF.

This clonotype came up a few times. For the CDR3, the DNA is TGTGCCACCCTGGATAGGGGGTCGGACACTGAAGCTTTCTTT. This codes for CATLDRGSDTEAFF. V and J are TRBV24-1 and TRBJ1-1, with D perhaps TRBD1 (6 bases). Germline assignment: CDR1 KGHDR and CDR2 SFDVKD. Trimming took off 9 bases at V and 3 bases at J, with 16 bases between the two ends. This CDR3 is built from 14 residues.

The chain links TRBV27 to TRBJ2-6; 10 nucleotides line up with TRBD1. The CDR3 is made up of 17 amino acids. V trimming: 6 bases; J trimming: 4 bases; junction bases outside the gene matches: 9. Germline CDR1 MNHEY, CDR2 SMNVEV (reference sequence). The CDR3 sequence: CASRMTGGAEGANVLTF. As DNA, the CDR3 is TGTGCCAGCAGGATGACAGGGGGCGCGGAGGGGGCCAACGTCCTGACTTTC.

The V gene is TRBV11-2, the J gene TRBJ2-3; 7 bases agree with TRBD2. The CDR3 is 15 residues long. CDR1 is SGHAT and CDR2 is FQNNGV in the germline V gene. V dropped 1 base and J dropped 4; count of bases not matched to a gene: 5. Here the CDR3 DNA reads TGTGCCAGCAGCTTAGCGGGAGGTGATCCAGATACGCAGTATTTT. This sequence encodes CASSLAGGDPDTQYF.